These T cell receptor beta chains were read from a single sample in a study of T cells after somatic rescue of genetic block. TCRdb keeps only in-frame clones here, not all; method: immunoSEQ multiplex PCR. The sample has approximately 70,000 clones, roughly 91% seen once. The source material was peripheral blood mononuclear cells (PBMCs). The receptors here all came from a man aged 25 to 40. Both conserved end residues are part of each CDR3. A D gene is named only where the DNA matches it firmly. A clone size is listed for some rows: how often the clone was seen (once, few, many), or a class if it is expanded.

cdr3_nt cdr3_aa v_call d_call clone_size j_call
TGTGCCAGCAGCACTACTAGCGGCGGCCCCTACGAGCAGTACTTC CASSTTSGGPYEQYF TRBV5-4 TRBD2 - TRBJ2-7
TGTGCCAGCTCACCTGGACAGGGAGGCCAAGAGACCCAGTACTTC CASSPGQGGQETQYF TRBV18 TRBD1 once TRBJ2-5
TGTGCCAGTGCCGGGGGCCCCAGCTCCTACGAGCAGTACTTC CASAGGPSSYEQYF TRBV19 - - TRBJ2-7
TGCGCCAGCAGCCAAGGTTCTAGCGGGAGGGTTGTTTATGAGCAGTTCTTC CASSQGSSGRVVYEQFF TRBV4-3 TRBD2 - TRBJ2-1
TGTGCCAGCTCACCACCGGGCAGGCAGAACACTGAAGCTTTCTTT CASSPPGRQNTEAFF TRBV18 - once TRBJ1-1
TGTGCCAGCAGCTTAGCGCCTCACGGCCCGGGGAGCAATCAGCCCCAGCATTTT CASSLAPHGPGSNQPQHF TRBV7-9 - - TRBJ1-5
TGCGCCAGCAGCCGAGGGGACTCGAAGGGGACGCTGTTTTTT CASSRGDSKGTLFF TRBV5-1 - - TRBJ2-2
TGTGCCAGCAGCTTGCTTTGGGACAGGGCCCCATACGAGCAGTACTTC CASSLLWDRAPYEQYF TRBV5-6 TRBD1 - TRBJ2-7
TGTGCCAGCAGCTTAAGGACAGATACAGATACGCAGTATTTT CASSLRTDTDTQYF TRBV5-4 - - TRBJ2-3
TGTGCCAGCAGCTTTCTCCCTCAGGCAGCCAACAATCAGCCCCAGCATTTT CASSFLPQAANNQPQHF TRBV7-3 - - TRBJ1-5
TGTGCCACCAGGGTAGGCACGGGAGAAAAACTGTTTTTT CATRVGTGEKLFF TRBV15 - once TRBJ1-4
TGCGCCAGCAGCATACCGACAGGGGGCGGCTATGGCTACACCTTC CASSIPTGGGYGYTF TRBV5-1 TRBD1 - TRBJ1-2
TGTGCCATCAGTGAGTCACAGGGGGACAACGAGCAGTACTTC CAISESQGDNEQYF TRBV10-3 TRBD1 - TRBJ2-7
TGTGCCAGCAGCACCCGTACAGTGAACACCGGGGAGCTGTTTTTT CASSTRTVNTGELFF TRBV7-8 - - TRBJ2-2
TGCGCCAGCAGCTCTCAGGGACAGGGGGTGATGACTGAAGCTTTCTTT CASSSQGQGVMTEAFF TRBV10-2 TRBD1 - TRBJ1-1
TGTGCCAGCAGCTCCCCTTTGGGCCGGGATACGCAGTATTTT CASSSPLGRDTQYF TRBV11-2 - - TRBJ2-3
TGTGCCAGCACCCGGCAGGGAGGGACTGAAGCTTTCTTT CASTRQGGTEAFF TRBV25-1 - few TRBJ1-1
TGTGCCAGCAGCAAAGAAGAGGAAGCCCAGCATTTT CASSKEEEAQHF TRBV21-1 - - TRBJ1-5
TGTGCCAGTTCGGGGACGTACTCTGGAAACACCATATATTTT CASSGTYSGNTIYF TRBV11-2 - - TRBJ1-3
TGCAGTGCTAGGACAGGTTTAGCCTACACCTTC CSARTGLAYTF TRBV20-1 - - TRBJ1-2
TGCGCCAGCAGCCAAGATCCTGAGGGGGTAATAGAGCAGTACTTC CASSQDPEGVIEQYF TRBV4-3 - - TRBJ2-7
TGTGCCAGCAGGGTACAGGGCCGGACGTCGGAAAAACTGTTTTTT CASRVQGRTSEKLFF TRBV2 - - TRBJ1-4
TGTGCCAGTAGTATACCCCAGGGGACTAGCACAGATACGCAGTATTTT CASSIPQGTSTDTQYF TRBV19 - - TRBJ2-3
TGCGCCAGCAGCTTGAGGGGGGTGGCCTACAATGAGCAGTTCTTC CASSLRGVAYNEQFF TRBV5-1 - - TRBJ2-1
TGTGCCAGCAGCTTGGGAAGGGCCGAGACCCAGTACTTC CASSLGRAETQYF TRBV5-6 - - TRBJ2-5
TGCGCCAGCAGCTTGGCCGGGAGCGGGGCAACTAATGAAAAACTGTTTTTT CASSLAGSGATNEKLFF TRBV5-1 - - TRBJ1-4
TGCAGCGTCCGGAGGCAGGCTCCCTACAATGAGCAGTTCTTC CSVRRQAPYNEQFF TRBV29-1 - - TRBJ2-1
TGTGCCAGCAGCACCGGGAGGCGGAGCCTGAACACCGGGGAGCTGTTTTTT CASSTGRRSLNTGELFF TRBV5-4 TRBD2 - TRBJ2-2
TGTGCCAGCAGCTTAGCGGGGCAGTCCTACGAGCAGTACTTC CASSLAGQSYEQYF TRBV7-9 - - TRBJ2-7
TGTGCCAGCAGCTTAGCTCAAGTGGCTAATGAAAAACTGTTTTTT CASSLAQVANEKLFF TRBV7-2 - - TRBJ1-4
TGTGCCAGCAGCCCCGCAGGGACAGCAAATGAAGCTTTCTTT CASSPAGTANEAFF TRBV7-9 TRBD1 few TRBJ1-1
TGTGCCAGCCAGAGCCAAAGCGGGATATCCTACAATGAGCAGTTCTTC CASQSQSGISYNEQFF TRBV2 TRBD2 - TRBJ2-1